This T cell receptor beta chain appears in the sequencing data of a study of shared clonotypes between healthy human individuals. Evenly divided among several immunoSEQ plates was the genomic DNA of each subset. TCRdb keeps only in-frame clones here, not all; method: immunoSEQ multiplex PCR. The sample contains more than 2,000,000 clones, approximately 94% of which appear only once. Within Nashville, Tennessee resided all donors, each a Caucasian adult. The TCR comes from a young man in good health. Source material: naive CD4+ T cells sorted from blood. Subset: CD45RA+ positively selected.

CDR3 in amino acids: CASSAGASTDTQYF. CDR3 nucleotide sequence: TGTGCCAGCAGTGCGGGGGCTTCCACAGATACGCAGTATTTT. V and J are TRBV2 and TRBJ2-3; D tentatively reads TRBD1 or TRBD2 (6 bases each). Germline CDR1 is SNHLY and CDR2 is FYNNEI. V lost 4 bases to trimming and J lost 2 bases, with 10 bases between them. There are 14 residues in the CDR3.